This T cell receptor beta chain was observed in a study of cytomegalovirus exposure and HLA in healthy donors. This clone was seen only once. Its target is not known. Germline V CDR1 and CDR2: SGHRS, YFSETQ. Trimming cost V 2 bases and J 4 bases; bases outside gene matches: 1. The CDR3 length is 13 residues. Data came from immunoSEQ multiplex PCR; TCRdb stores just in-frame clones and leaves some out. The repertoire consists of approximately 230,000 clones, with over 75% occurring once and the leading ten covering about 12%. From the 120-subject validation cohort, which was separate from the approximately 700-subject first cohort, the donors were drawn. Points from the study as a whole: Rarity held for most TCR sequences, but there were some public TCRs that occurred in many donors.

The specimen was PBMCs. The gene calls are TRBV5-1 and TRBJ2-7; TRBD2 matches 9 bases. This receptor was taken from a man aged 18-30 years in good health and CMV-seropositive. The CDR3 loop reads CASSFSGRYEQYF. The CDR3 nucleotides are TGCGCCAGCAGCTTCAGCGGGAGGTACGAGCAGTACTTC.